These T cell receptor beta chains were read from a single sample in a study of blood T cells in healthy people across ages. TCRdb re-called the 5' RACE reads through MiXCR, storing one row per CDR3 protein. Found here are 700,000 to 950,000 distinct CDR3 sequences, about three fifths of them singletons; the top ten hold about 20%. The sequenced sample consisted of blood. Receptors originate from a man between 25 and 39 years old in good health. Each CDR3 is given with its conserved first and last residue. Each record gives: V gene, D gene, clone size, J gene, CDR3 DNA, CDR3 protein. A D gene is named only where the DNA matches it firmly. For some rows the clone size is stated as once, few or many, or as a class when expanded; others skip it.

>TRBV28|TRBD2|.|TRBJ2-3
TGTGCCAGCAGTTTAGTTCACCGGGAGGGCCTGACAGATACGCAGTATTTT
CASSLVHREGLTDTQYF
>TRBV20-1|.|few|TRBJ2-5
TGCAGTGCATTCCCCCGGGCCCTCCGAGAGACCCAGTACTTC
CSAFPRALRETQYF
>TRBV5-1|.|.|TRBJ2-5
TGCGCCAGCAGCCGGGAAGGACAGCGAGTACAAGAGACCCAGTACTTC
CASSREGQRVQETQYF
>TRBV12-3/TRBV12-4|TRBD2|.|TRBJ2-7
TGTGCCAGCAGTTTTGGGACTAGCGGGAGGGCCCTCTCCTACGAGCAGTACTTC
CASSFGTSGRALSYEQYF
>TRBV20-1|.|.|TRBJ2-7
TGCAGTGCTGGCCGGACAGCTTACGAGCAGTACTTC
CSAGRTAYEQYF
>TRBV5-1|TRBD1|few|TRBJ1-2
TGCGCCAGCAGCTTGACAGGGGGAGAAGGGTCGAGTGGCTACACCTTC
CASSLTGGEGSSGYTF
>TRBV2|.|.|TRBJ1-1
TGTGCCAGCAACCCGGGGACTGAAGCTTTCTTT
CASNPGTEAFF
>TRBV3-1|.|.|TRBJ2-2
TGTGCCAGCAGCCAAGTACGGACGCGGACCGGGGAGCTGTTTTTT
CASSQVRTRTGELFF
>TRBV15|.|.|TRBJ2-2
TGTGCCACCAGCAGCACCCGACAGCCGAACACCGGGGAGCTGTTTTTT
CATSSTRQPNTGELFF
>TRBV20-1|.|.|TRBJ2-3
TGCAGTGCTCCCAAAACAGGTCTTCTCACAGATACGCAGTATTTT
CSAPKTGLLTDTQYF
>TRBV20-1|TRBD1|.|TRBJ2-1
TGCAGTGCTCCCGACAGGGGAAAACCCAATGAGCAGTTCTTC
CSAPDRGKPNEQFF
>TRBV7-9|.|few|TRBJ2-7
TGTGCCAGCAGCTCCTCAAACTACGAGCAGTACTTC
CASSSSNYEQYF
>TRBV6-2/TRBV6-3|.|few|TRBJ1-1
TGTGCCAGCACCAGGAACACTGAAGCTTTCTTT
CASTRNTEAFF
>TRBV5-6|.|.|TRBJ2-5
TGTGCCAGCAGCTTGGGACTAGTTCCAGAGACCCAGTACTTC
CASSLGLVPETQYF
>TRBV6-1|.|.|TRBJ2-1
TGTGCCAGCAGTGATCAGGGGTCGTTCGTGGAGCAGTTCTTC
CASSDQGSFVEQFF
>TRBV6-6|.|.|TRBJ2-1
TGTGCCAGCAGTTATAATGGCCCCAATGAGCAGTTCTTC
CASSYNGPNEQFF
>TRBV4-2|.|.|TRBJ2-6
TGTGCCAGCAGCCAAGGGGAAGGTTCTGGGGCCAACGTCCTGACTTTC
CASSQGEGSGANVLTF
>TRBV6-5|.|.|TRBJ2-7
TGTGCCAGCAGTTACTCGAACCTGGCGGCTTACGAGCAGTACTTC
CASSYSNLAAYEQYF
>TRBV7-2|.|.|TRBJ2-1
TGTGCCAGCAGCCTGGATAGGGGGTACTACGAGCAGTTCTTC
CASSLDRGYYEQFF
>TRBV6-5|.|.|TRBJ2-5
TGTGCCAGCATTTACGCGTCAGGAGAAGAGACCCAGTACTTC
CASIYASGEETQYF
>TRBV12-3/TRBV12-4|.|once|TRBJ2-3
TGTGCCAGCAGTATAGAGACAGGGAGGAATACGCAGTATTTT
CASSIETGRNTQYF
>TRBV20-1|.|once|TRBJ2-4
TGCAGTGCTATGGGGACCGCCAAAGCCAAAAACATTCAGTACTTC
CSAMGTAKAKNIQYF
>TRBV27|.|.|TRBJ1-4
TGTGCCAGCAGGTTCTCGTTAAATGAAAAACTGTTTTTT
CASRFSLNEKLFF
>TRBV11-1|.|few|TRBJ2-3
TGTGCCAGCAGCTTACAAGGAGCCGACACAGATACGCAGTATTTT
CASSLQGADTDTQYF
>TRBV5-1|.|many|TRBJ1-2
TGCGCCAGCAGCTTGGAGGCCCGCGCGATTGACGGCTACACCTTC
CASSLEARAIDGYTF
>TRBV11-2|.|.|TRBJ1-4
TGTGCCAGCAGCTTCAAACCTGATGAAAAACTGTTTTTT
CASSFKPDEKLFF
>TRBV28|TRBD2|.|TRBJ2-1
TGTGCCAGTGGACTAGCGGGAGTTGAGCAGTTCTTC
CASGLAGVEQFF
>TRBV7-2|TRBD2|.|TRBJ2-1
TGTGCCAGCAGCTTAGCGCCGGCTAGCGGGGCTTATGAGCAGTTCTTC
CASSLAPASGAYEQFF
>TRBV15|.|few|TRBJ2-7
TGTGCCACCAGCAGATCTTCTCTCGAGCAGTACTTC
CATSRSSLEQYF
>TRBV28|.|.|TRBJ2-3
TGTGCCAGCAGACGAACTGGCGGAACTTCAGATACGCAGTATTTT
CASRRTGGTSDTQYF
>TRBV28|.|.|TRBJ2-7
TGTGCCAGCATCAAATCATTGCCCAGGGATGGGGACGAGCAGTACTTC
CASIKSLPRDGDEQYF
>TRBV20-1|.|.|TRBJ2-5
TGCAGTGCTTATCTGGGGGCTGCGGAGACCCAGTACTTC
CSAYLGAAETQYF
>TRBV5-1|.|.|TRBJ2-5
TGCGCCAGCAGCTCCTTGACGGAGAAAGAGACCCAGTACTTC
CASSSLTEKETQYF
>TRBV6-1|.|.|TRBJ2-7
TGTGCCAGCAGTGAACCCCTTCGGGGACTCTACGAGCAGTACTTC
CASSEPLRGLYEQYF
>TRBV29-1|TRBD2|once|TRBJ2-7
TGCAGCGCCAACCGGGGGGATGACTACGAGCAGTACTTC
CSANRGDDYEQYF
>TRBV20-1|TRBD1|.|TRBJ2-7
TGCAGTGCTAGTTTATCGACAGGGGGGTCCTACGAGCAGTACTTC
CSASLSTGGSYEQYF
>TRBV7-9|.|.|TRBJ1-2
TGTGCCAGCAGCTTAGAAGCGACAGGTAGCTACACCTTC
CASSLEATGSYTF
>TRBV27|TRBD1|many|TRBJ2-7
TGTGCCAGCAGTTCAGCGACAGGGAAGGGCTCCTACGAGCAGTACTTC
CASSSATGKGSYEQYF
>TRBV6-1|TRBD1|.|TRBJ2-7
TGTGCCAGCAGTGAAGAGGACAGGGATGGCGAGCAGTACTTC
CASSEEDRDGEQYF
>TRBV6-5|.|.|TRBJ1-2
TGTGCCAGCAGTTACGAGGGGGACCGAATCTATGGCTACACCTTC
CASSYEGDRIYGYTF
>TRBV7-2|.|many|TRBJ2-5
TGTGCCAGCAGCTTAGAGAGCTTTGGAGAGACCCAGTACTTC
CASSLESFGETQYF
>TRBV6-2/TRBV6-3|TRBD1|.|TRBJ1-4
TGTGCCAGCAGTTACTCGGGACAGACGAATGAAAAACTGTTTTTT
CASSYSGQTNEKLFF
>TRBV5-1|.|once|TRBJ2-3
TGCGTCGGCAGCTTGGATGGGACATCCAAAGAGGGAGATACGCAGTATTTT
CVGSLDGTSKEGDTQYF
>TRBV20-1|TRBD1|.|TRBJ2-5
TGCAGTGCCACCAGGGACAGAGGAGAGACCCAGTACTTC
CSATRDRGETQYF
>TRBV4-3|.|.|TRBJ2-3
TGCGCCAGCAGCCAAGGGTCAGCGGCCTCCGTCCTGGATACGCAGTATTTT
CASSQGSAASVLDTQYF